This TCR beta chain was obtained from a study of immune evolution from preneoplasia to lung adenocarcinoma. This table comes from immunoSEQ multiplex PCR, and its TCRdb copy is limited to in-frame clones, with some not included. Counted here are roughly 40,000 clones, 70% to 80% occurring once; the ten biggest clones make up about 4.4%. The CDR3 covers 14 residues. Germline CDR1 reads SGHAT; CDR2 reads FQNNGV. The J segment lost 3 bases and the V segment lost 5 bases, leaving 6 bases of the junction unmatched. Patients had resection in Japan or China between the mid-2010s and the late 2010s. Whole-study findings and limits: Normal lung had highest clonality; later lesions appeared denser, more diverse. Top clone share appeared to fall from AAH through AIS, MIA, adenocarcinoma.

To note about this clone: The antigen is undetermined.

Source material: FFPE invasive lung adenocarcinoma tissue. This clonotype originated in a person between 55 and 69 years old with lung adenocarcinoma. The chain recombines TRBV11-2 with TRBJ2-7; 8 positions match TRBD2. The CDR3 spells CASSPSAGGYEQYF. Here the CDR3 DNA reads TGTGCCAGCAGCCCCTCCGCGGGAGGCTACGAGCAGTACTTC.